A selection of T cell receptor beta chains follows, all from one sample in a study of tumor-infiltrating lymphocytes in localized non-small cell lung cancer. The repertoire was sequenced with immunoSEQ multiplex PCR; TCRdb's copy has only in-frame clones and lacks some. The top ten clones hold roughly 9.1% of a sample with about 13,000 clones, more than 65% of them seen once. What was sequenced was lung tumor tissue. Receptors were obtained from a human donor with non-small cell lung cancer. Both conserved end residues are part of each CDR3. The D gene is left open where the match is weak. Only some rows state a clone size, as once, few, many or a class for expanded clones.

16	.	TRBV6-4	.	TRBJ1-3	TGTGCCAGCAGTGAGCCCGGGCCAAGCTCTGGAAACACCATATATTTT	CASSEPGPSSGNTIYF
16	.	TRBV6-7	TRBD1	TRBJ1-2	TGTGCCAGCATTCCACAGCGCAGGGGGGCCCTATATGGCTACACCTTC	CASIPQRRGALYGYTF
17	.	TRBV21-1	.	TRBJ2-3	TGTGCCAGCAGCAAAAATGGGAAAGCCTCTAGCACAGATACGCAGTATTTT	CASSKNGKASSTDTQYF
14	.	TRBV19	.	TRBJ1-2	TGTGCCAGTAGTAGTATGGACAGCTCCTATGGCTACACCTTC	CASSSMDSSYGYTF
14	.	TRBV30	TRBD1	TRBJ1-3	TGTGCCTTAGGACAGGGGGAAAATGGAAACACCATATATTTT	CALGQGENGNTIYF
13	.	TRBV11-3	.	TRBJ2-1	TGTGCCAGCAGCTTTGGGGTCTCGGCTGAGCAGTTCTTC	CASSFGVSAEQFF
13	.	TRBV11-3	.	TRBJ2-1	TGTGCCAGCAGCTTAGACGGGAGCGATGAGCAGTTCTTC	CASSLDGSDEQFF
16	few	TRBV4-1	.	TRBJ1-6	TGCGCCAGCAGCCAAGACAGGGGTAGATATAATTCACCCCTCCACTTT	CASSQDRGRYNSPLHF
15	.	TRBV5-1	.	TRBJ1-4	TGCGCCAGCAGCTTGGGCGGCAGCATCGGTGAAAAACTGTTTTTT	CASSLGGSIGEKLFF
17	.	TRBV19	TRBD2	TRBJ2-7	TGTGCCAGTAGTATAGTCAGTGGAGGCGGGAGCTCCTACGAGCAGTACTTC	CASSIVSGGGSSYEQYF
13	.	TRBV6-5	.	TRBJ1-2	TGTGCCAGCAGTATGACAGAAAACTATGGCTACACCTTC	CASSMTENYGYTF
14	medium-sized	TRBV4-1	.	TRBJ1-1	TGCGCCAGCAGCCCAAGCACAGGGTTCACTGAAGCTTTCTTT	CASSPSTGFTEAFF
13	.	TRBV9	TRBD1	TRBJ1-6	TGTGCCAGCAGCCCGGACAGGTATTCACCCCTCCACTTT	CASSPDRYSPLHF
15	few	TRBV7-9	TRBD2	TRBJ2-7	TGTGCCAGCAGCCCTAGCGGGAAGGTCGGTTTCGAGCAGTACTTC	CASSPSGKVGFEQYF
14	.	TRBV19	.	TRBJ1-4	TGTGCCAGTACGGCGACCGTTGTTGGGGAAAAACTGTTTTTT	CASTATVVGEKLFF
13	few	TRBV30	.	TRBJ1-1	TGTGCCTGGACCCTAGGGGCGAACACTGAAGCTTTCTTT	CAWTLGANTEAFF
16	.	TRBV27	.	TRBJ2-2	TGTGCCAGCAGTTTAAAGGGGATTAAGAACACCGGGGAGCTGTTTTTT	CASSLKGIKNTGELFF
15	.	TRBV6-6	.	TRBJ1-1	TGTGCCAGCAGTTCTGTATCCGGGGGCAATACCCAAGCTTTCTTT	CASSSVSGGNTQAFF
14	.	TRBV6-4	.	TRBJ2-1	TGTGCCAGCAGTGCGGAGGGAGATTACAATGAGCAGTTCTTC	CASSAEGDYNEQFF
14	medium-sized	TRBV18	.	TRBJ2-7	TGTGCCAGCTCGCGGGACCGAAGCTCCTACGAGCAGTACTTC	CASSRDRSSYEQYF
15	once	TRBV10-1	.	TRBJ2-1	TGCGCCAGCAGTGAGTCGGGCGCGGTAAACAATGAGCAGTTCTTC	CASSESGAVNNEQFF
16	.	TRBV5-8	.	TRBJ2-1	TGTGCCAGCAGTAAACCCGTATTCAGGGAGTACAATGAGCAGTTCTTC	CASSKPVFREYNEQFF
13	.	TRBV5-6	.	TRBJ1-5	TGTGCCAGCAGCTCCCAGTTAGACCAGCCCCAGCATTTT	CASSSQLDQPQHF
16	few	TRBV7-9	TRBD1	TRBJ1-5	TGTGCCAGCAGCTTAGGGGACAGGGCGAGCAATCAGCCCCAGCATTTT	CASSLGDRASNQPQHF
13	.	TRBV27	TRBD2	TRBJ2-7	TGTGCCAGCAGGGGGACTAGCGCCTACGAGCAGTACTTC	CASRGTSAYEQYF
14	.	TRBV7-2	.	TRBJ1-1	TGTGCCAGCAGCTTAGTTGCGACAGTTACTGAAGCTTTCTTT	CASSLVATVTEAFF
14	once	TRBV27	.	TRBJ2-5	TGTGCCAGCAGTTTATCGTCACAGAGGGAGACCCAGTACTTC	CASSLSSQRETQYF
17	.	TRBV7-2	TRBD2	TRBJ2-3	TGTGCCAGCAGCTTTTTGCCTAGCGGGGGGCGATCAGATACGCAGTATTTT	CASSFLPSGGRSDTQYF
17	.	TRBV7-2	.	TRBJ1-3	TGTGCCAGCAGCTTAGTTAGCGGAGTTACGGCTGGAAACACCATATATTTT	CASSLVSGVTAGNTIYF
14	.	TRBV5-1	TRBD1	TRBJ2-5	TGCGCCAGCAGCCCCGGGACAGTGGGAGAGACCCAGTACTTC	CASSPGTVGETQYF
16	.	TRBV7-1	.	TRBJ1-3	TGTGCCAGCTCGGGGGAGACGCCCGCCTCTGGAAACACCATATATTTT	CASSGETPASGNTIYF
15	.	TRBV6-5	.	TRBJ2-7	TGTGCCAGCAGTTACTTGACTGGAGGGGACTACGAGCAGTACTTC	CASSYLTGGDYEQYF
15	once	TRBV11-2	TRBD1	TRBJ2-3	TGTGCCAGCAGCTTTGGACAGGGGTACACAGATACGCAGTATTTT	CASSFGQGYTDTQYF